This TCR beta chain was recovered during a study of blood T cell repertoires in COVID-19. Study-level background: Samples taken during acute and convalescent COVID-19 were collected in the United States, Italy and Spain. PBMCs, B-cell-depleted T cells, or T cells were the source of the cDNA or gDNA that made up the material.

As handled by the study authors: The authors estimated nucleated cell counts from reference gene primer amplification. Assay used: immunoSEQ multiplex PCR; TCRdb lists only in-frame clones, some missing. Clone size and V and J calls were adopted from that table, with D and trimming inferred from the DNA. Among 200,000 to 300,000 clones listed, 88% were seen once. Sequenced material: peripheral blood. This sequence originates from a human donor in a cohort sampled during active COVID-19.

The CDR3 protein is CASRTTRDSPLHF. The CDR3 nucleotides are TGTGCCAGCAGAACCACCAGGGATTCACCCCTCCACTTT. V usage is TRBV27 and J usage is TRBJ1-6, with D perhaps TRBD1 (5 bases). The CDR3 contains 13 residues. CDR1 and CDR2 from the germline V gene are MNHEY and SMNVEV (reference sequence). V lost 6 bases to trimming and J lost 8 bases, with 11 bases between them.